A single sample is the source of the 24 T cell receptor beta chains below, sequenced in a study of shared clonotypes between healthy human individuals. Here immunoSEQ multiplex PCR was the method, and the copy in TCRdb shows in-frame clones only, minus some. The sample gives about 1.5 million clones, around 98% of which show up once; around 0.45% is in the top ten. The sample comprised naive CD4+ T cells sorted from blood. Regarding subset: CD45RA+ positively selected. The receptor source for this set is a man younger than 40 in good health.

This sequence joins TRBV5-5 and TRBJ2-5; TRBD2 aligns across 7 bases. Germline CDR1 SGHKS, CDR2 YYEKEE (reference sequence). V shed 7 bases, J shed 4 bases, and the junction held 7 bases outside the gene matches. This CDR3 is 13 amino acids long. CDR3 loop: CASGRRERETQYF. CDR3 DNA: TGTGCCAGCGGAAGGCGGGAGCGAGAGACCCAGTACTTC.

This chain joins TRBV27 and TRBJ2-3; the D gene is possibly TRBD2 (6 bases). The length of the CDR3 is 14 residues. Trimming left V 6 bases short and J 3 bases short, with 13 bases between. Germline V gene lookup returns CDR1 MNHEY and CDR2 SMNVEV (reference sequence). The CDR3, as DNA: TGTGCCAGCAGCATGGGACTTTCTACAGATACGCAGTATTTT. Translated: CASSMGLSTDTQYF.

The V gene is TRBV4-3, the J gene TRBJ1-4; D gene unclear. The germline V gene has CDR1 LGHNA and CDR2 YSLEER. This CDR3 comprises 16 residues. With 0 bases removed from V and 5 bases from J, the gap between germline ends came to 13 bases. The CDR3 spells CASSQDSWQLNEKLFF. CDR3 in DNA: TGCGCCAGCAGCCAAGATAGTTGGCAGCTAAATGAAAAACTGTTTTTT.

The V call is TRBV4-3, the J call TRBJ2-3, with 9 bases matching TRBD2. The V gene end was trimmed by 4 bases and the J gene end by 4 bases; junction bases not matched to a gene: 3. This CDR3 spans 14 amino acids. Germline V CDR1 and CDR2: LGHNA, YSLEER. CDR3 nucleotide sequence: TGCGCCAGCAGCCTACGCGGGAGGGCAGATACGCAGTATTTT. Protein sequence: CASSLRGRADTQYF.

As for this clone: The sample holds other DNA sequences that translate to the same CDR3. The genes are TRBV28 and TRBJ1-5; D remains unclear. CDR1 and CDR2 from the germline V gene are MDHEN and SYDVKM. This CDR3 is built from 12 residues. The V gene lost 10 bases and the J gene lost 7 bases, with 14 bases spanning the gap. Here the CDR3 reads CATALERQPQHF. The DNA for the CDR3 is TGTGCCACCGCATTAGAGCGACAGCCCCAGCATTTT.

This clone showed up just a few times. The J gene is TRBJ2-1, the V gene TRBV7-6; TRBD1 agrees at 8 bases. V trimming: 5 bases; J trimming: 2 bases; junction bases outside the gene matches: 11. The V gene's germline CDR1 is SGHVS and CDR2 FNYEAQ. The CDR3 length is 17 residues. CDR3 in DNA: TGTGCCAGCAGCACCACCCAGACAGGGGCTCCCTACAATGAGCAGTTCTTC. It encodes CASSTTQTGAPYNEQFF.

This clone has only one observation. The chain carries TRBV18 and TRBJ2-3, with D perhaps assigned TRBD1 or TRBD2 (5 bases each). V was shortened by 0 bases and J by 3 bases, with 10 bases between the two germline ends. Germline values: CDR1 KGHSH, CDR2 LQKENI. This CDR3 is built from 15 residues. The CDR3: CASSPPWDGTDTQYF. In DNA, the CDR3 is TGTGCCAGCTCACCACCCTGGGACGGAACAGATACGCAGTATTTT.

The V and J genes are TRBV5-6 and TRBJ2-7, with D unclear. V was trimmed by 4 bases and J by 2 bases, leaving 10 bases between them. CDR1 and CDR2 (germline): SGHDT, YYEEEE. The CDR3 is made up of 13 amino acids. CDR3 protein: CASSPLGPYEQYF. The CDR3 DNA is TGTGCCAGCAGCCCGCTTGGGCCCTACGAGCAGTACTTC.

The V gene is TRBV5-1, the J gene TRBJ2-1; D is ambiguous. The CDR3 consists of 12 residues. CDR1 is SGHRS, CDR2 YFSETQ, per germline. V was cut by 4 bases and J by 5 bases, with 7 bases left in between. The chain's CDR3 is CASSLPNNEQFF. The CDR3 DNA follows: TGCGCCAGCAGCCTACCTAACAATGAGCAGTTCTTC.

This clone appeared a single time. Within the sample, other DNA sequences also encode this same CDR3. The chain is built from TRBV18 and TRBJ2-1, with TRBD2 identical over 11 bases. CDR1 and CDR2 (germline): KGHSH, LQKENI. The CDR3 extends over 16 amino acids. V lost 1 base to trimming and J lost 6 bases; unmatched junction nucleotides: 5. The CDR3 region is CASSPRTSGSINEQFF. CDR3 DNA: TGTGCCAGCTCACCACGGACTAGCGGGTCAATCAATGAGCAGTTCTTC.

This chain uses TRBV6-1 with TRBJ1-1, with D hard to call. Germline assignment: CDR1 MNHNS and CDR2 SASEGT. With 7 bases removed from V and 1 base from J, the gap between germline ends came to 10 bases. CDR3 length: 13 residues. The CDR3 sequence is CASKQTANTEAFF. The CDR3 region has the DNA TGTGCCAGCAAACAAACAGCGAACACTGAAGCTTTCTTT.

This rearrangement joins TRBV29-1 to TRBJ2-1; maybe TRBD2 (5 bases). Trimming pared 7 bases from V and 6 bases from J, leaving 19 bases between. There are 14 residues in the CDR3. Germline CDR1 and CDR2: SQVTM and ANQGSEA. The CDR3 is CSGRLVASLNEQFF. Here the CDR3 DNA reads TGCAGCGGGAGATTAGTAGCGAGCCTCAATGAGCAGTTCTTC.

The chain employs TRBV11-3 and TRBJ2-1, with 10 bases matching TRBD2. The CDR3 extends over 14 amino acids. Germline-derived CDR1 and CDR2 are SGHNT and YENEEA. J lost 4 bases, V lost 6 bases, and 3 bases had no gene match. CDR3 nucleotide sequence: TGTGCCAGCAGTCTAGCGGGAGTGTACAATGAGCAGTTCTTC. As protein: CASSLAGVYNEQFF.

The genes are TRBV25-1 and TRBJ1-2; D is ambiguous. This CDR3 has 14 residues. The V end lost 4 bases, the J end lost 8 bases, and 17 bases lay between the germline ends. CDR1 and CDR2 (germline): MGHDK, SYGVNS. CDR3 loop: CASSVGGIRQGYTF. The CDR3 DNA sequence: TGTGCCAGCAGTGTGGGAGGGATTCGTCAAGGCTACACCTTC.

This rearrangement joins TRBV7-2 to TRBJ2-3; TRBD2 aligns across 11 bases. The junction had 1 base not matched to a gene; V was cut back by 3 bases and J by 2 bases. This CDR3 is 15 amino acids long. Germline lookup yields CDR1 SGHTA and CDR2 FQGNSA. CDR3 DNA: TGTGCCAGCAGCTTGGGACTAGCGGACACAGATACGCAGTATTTT. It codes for CASSLGLADTDTQYF.

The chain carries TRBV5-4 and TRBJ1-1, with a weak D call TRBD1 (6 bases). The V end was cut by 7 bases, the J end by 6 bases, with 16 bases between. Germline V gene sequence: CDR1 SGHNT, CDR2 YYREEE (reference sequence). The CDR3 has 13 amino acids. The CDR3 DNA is TGTGCCAGCTTCCCCAGGGGTAGCGCTGAAGCTTTCTTT. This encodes CASFPRGSAEAFF.

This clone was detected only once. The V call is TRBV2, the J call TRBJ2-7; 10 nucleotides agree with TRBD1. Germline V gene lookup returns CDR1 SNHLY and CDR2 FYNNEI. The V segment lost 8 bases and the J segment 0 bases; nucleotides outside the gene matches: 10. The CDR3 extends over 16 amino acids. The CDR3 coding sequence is TGTGCCAGCCGCTTTTTAGGGGACAGGGGCTCCTACGAGCAGTACTTC. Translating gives CASRFLGDRGSYEQYF.

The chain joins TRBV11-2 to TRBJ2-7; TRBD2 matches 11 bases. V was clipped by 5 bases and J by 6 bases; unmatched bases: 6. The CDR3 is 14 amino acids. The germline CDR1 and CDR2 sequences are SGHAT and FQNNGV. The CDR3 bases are TGTGCCAGCAGCCCTCTTAGCGGGAGGGCCGAGCAGTACTTC. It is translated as CASSPLSGRAEQYF.

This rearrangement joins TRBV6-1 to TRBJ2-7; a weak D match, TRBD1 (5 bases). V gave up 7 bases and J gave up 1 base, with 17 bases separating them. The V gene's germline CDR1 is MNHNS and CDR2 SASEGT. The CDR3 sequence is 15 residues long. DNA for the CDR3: TGTGCCAGCACCTGGGTGGGGCTGGTATCCTACGAGCAGTACTTC. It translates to CASTWVGLVSYEQYF.

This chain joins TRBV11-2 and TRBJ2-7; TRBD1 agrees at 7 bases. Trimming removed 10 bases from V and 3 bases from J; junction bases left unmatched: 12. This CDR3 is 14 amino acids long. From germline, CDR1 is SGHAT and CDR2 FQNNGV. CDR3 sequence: CATAAGTDYYEQYF. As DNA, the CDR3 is TGTGCCACTGCCGCCGGGACAGACTACTACGAGCAGTACTTC.

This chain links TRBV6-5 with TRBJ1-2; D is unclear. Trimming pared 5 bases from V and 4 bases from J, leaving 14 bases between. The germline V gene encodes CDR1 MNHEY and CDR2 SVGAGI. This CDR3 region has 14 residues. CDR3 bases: TGTGCCAGCAGTACCCCGGTTACTCTCTATGGCTACACCTTC. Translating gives CASSTPVTLYGYTF.

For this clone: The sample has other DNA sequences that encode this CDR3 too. The DNA of the CDR3 is TGTGCCAGCAGTCCACTCAATCAGCCCCAGCATTTT. Encoded protein: CASSPLNQPQHF. V gene TRBV28 combines with J gene TRBJ1-5, with D hard to call. The V gene lost 5 bases and the J gene lost 3 bases, with 5 bases spanning the gap. The CDR3 is 12 amino acids. CDR1 is MDHEN, CDR2 SYDVKM, per germline.

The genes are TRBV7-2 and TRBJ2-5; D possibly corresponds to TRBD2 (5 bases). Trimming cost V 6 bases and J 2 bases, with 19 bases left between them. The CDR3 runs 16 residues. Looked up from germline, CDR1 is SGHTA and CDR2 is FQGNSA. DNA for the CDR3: TGTGCCAGCAGTCCACGAGGGCGGGCTTTTCAAGAGACCCAGTACTTC. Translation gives CASSPRGRAFQETQYF.

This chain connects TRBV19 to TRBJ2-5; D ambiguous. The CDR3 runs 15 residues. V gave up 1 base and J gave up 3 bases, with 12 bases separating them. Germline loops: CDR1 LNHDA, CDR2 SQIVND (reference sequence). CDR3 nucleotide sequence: TGTGCCAGTAGTATAGTCTCTGATTTCAAAGAGACCCAGTACTTC. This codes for CASSIVSDFKETQYF.